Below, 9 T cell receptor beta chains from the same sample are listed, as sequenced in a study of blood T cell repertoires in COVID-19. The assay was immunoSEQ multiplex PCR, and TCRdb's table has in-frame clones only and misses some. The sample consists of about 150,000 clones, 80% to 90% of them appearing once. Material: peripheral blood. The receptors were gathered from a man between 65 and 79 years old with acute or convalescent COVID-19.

CDR3 amino acids: CASSEREASGELFF. CDR3 in DNA: TGCGCCAGCAGCGAGCGGGAGGCCTCCGGGGAGCTGTTTTTT. The rearrangement uses TRBV5-1 and TRBJ2-2; 9 bases are shared with TRBD2. Looked up from germline, CDR1 is SGHRS and CDR2 is YFSETQ. This CDR3 has 14 residues. V lost 4 bases to trimming and J lost 6 bases; unmatched junction nucleotides: 4.

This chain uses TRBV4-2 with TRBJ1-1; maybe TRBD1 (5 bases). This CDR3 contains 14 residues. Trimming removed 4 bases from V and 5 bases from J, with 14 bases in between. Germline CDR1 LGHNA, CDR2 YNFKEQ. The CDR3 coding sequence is TGTGCCAGCAGCCCCGGGACTTTGGGGACTGAAGCTTTCTTT. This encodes CASSPGTLGTEAFF.

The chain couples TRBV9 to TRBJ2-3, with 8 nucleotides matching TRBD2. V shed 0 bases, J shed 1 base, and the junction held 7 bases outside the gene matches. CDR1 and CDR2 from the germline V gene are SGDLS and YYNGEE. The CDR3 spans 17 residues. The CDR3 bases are TGTGCCAGCAGCGTAGGTTCGGGAGGGCCGGGCACAGATACGCAGTATTTT. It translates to CASSVGSGGPGTDTQYF.

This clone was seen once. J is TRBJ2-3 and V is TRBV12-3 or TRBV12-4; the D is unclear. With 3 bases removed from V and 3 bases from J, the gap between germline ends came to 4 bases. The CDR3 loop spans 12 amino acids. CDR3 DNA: TGTGCCAGCAGTTTTCTGACAGATACGCAGTATTTT. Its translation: CASSFLTDTQYF.

The CDR3 DNA reads as TGTGCCAGCAGCTTTACCCAGGGGTCGAGCTCCTATAATTCACCCCTCCACTTT. It codes for CASSFTQGSSSYNSPLHF. This chain uses TRBV11-2 with TRBJ1-6; TRBD1 is a possible D gene (6 bases). Trimming cost V 3 bases and J 0 bases, with 15 bases left between them. The CDR3 runs 18 residues. CDR1 and CDR2 from the germline V gene are SGHAT and FQNNGV.

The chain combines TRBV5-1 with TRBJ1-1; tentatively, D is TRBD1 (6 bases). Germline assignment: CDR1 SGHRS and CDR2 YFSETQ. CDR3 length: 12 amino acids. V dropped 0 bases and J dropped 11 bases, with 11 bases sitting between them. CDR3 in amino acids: CASSLEGGAAFF. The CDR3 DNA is TGCGCCAGCAGCTTGGAAGGGGGGGCGGCTTTCTTT.

The CDR3 sequence is CSALLGNEQFF. The CDR3 DNA is TGCAGTGCCCTCCTCGGCAATGAGCAGTTCTTC. The rearrangement uses TRBV20-1 and TRBJ2-1; no clear D. The CDR3 runs 11 residues. V was cut by 6 bases and J by 6 bases, with 9 bases left in between. The V gene's germline CDR1 is DFQATT and CDR2 SNEGSKA (reference sequence).

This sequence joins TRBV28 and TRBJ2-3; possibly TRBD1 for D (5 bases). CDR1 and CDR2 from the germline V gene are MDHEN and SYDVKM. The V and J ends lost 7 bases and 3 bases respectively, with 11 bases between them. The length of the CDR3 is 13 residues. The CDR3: CASKGKGTDTQYF. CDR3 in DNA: TGTGCCAGCAAGGGGAAGGGTACAGATACGCAGTATTTT.

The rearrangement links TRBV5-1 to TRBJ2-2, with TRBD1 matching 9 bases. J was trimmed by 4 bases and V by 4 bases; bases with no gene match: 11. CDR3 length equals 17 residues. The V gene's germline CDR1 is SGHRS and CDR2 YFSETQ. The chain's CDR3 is CASSRGTGRTPTGELFF. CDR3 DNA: TGCGCCAGCAGCCGAGGGACAGGGAGGACCCCCACCGGGGAGCTGTTTTTT.